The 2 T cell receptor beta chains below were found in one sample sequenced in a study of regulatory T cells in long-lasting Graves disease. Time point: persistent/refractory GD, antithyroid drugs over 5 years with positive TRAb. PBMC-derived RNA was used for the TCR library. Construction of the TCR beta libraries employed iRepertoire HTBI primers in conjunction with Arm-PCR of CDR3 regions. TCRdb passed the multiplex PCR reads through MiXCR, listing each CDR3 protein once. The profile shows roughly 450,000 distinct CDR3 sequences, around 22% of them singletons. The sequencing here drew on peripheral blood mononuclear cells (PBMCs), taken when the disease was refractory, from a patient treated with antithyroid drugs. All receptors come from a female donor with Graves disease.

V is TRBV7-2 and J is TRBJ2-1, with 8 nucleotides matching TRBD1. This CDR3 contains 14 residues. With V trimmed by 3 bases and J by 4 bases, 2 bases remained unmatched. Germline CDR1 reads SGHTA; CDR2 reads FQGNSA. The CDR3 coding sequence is TGTGCCAGCAGCTTCGACAGGGGATACAATGAGCAGTTCTTC. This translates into CASSFDRGYNEQFF.

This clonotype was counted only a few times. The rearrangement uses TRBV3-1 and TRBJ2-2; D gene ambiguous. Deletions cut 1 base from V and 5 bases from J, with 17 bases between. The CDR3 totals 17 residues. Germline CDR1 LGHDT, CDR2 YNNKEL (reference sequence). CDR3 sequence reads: CASSQVLPTHTTGELFF. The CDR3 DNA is TGTGCCAGCAGCCAAGTCTTGCCGACTCACACAACCGGGGAGCTGTTTTTT.